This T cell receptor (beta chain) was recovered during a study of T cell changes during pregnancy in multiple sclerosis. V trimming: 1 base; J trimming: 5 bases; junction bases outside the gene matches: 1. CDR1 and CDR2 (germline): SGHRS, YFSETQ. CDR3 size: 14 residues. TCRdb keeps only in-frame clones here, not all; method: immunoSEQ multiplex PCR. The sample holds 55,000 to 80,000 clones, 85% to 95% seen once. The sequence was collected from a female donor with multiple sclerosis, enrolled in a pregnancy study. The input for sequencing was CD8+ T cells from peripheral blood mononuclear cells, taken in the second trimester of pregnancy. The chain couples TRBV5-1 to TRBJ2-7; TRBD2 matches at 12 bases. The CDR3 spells CASSLRLAGDEQYF. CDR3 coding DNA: TGCGCCAGCAGCTTGAGACTAGCGGGAGACGAGCAGTACTTC.